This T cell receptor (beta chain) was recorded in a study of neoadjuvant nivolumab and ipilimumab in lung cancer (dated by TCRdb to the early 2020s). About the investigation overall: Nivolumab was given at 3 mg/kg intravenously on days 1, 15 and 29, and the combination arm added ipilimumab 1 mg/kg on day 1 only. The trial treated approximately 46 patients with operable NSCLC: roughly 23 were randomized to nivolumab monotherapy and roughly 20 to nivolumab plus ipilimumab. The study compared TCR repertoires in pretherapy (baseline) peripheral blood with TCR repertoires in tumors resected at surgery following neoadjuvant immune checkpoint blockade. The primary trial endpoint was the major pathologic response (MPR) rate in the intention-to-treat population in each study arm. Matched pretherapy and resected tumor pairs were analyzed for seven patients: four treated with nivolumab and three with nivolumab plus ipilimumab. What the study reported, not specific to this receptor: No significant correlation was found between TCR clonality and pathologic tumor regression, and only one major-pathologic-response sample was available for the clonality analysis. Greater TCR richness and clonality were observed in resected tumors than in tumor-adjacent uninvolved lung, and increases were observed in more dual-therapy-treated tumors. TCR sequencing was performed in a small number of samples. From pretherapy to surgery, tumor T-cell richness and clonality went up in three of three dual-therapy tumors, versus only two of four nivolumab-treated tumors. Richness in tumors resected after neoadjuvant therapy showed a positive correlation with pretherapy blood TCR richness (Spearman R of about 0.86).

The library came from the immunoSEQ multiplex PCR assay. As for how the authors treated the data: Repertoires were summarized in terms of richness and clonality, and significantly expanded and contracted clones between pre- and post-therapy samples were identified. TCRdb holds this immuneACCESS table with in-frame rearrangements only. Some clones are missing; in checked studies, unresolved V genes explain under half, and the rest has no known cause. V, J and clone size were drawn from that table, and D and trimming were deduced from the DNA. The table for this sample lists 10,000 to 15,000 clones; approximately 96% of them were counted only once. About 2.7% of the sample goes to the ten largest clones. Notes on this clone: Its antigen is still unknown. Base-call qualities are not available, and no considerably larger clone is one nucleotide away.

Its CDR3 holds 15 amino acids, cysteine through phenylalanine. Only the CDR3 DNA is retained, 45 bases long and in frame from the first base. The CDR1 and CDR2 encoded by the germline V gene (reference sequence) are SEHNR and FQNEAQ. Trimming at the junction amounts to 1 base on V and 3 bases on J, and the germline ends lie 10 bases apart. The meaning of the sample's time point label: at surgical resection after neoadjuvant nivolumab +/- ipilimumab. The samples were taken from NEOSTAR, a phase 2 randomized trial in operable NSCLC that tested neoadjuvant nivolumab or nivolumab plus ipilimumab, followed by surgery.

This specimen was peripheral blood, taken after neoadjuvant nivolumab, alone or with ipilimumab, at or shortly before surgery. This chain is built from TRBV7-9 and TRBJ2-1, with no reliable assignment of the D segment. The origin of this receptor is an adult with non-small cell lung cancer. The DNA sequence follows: TGTGCCAGCAGCTTAGGGTTGCAGTTCTACAATGAGCAGTTCTTC. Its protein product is CASSLGLQFYNEQFF.